A single sample is the source of the 3 T cell receptor beta chains below, sequenced in a study of T cell repertoires in cytomegalovirus infection. TCRdb analysed the reads with MiXCR anew, one entry per CDR3 protein. The data hold around 570,000 distinct CDR3 sequences, with over 35% observed a single time. No antigens are known for them. Specimen: cultured PBMCs, collected from culture after CMV antigen stimulation. The source is a human donor in good health (CMV status not recorded). Some clones in this sample may be carry-over from other donors' samples.

In this sample, this clonotype turned up a few times. The chain recombines TRBV6-5 with TRBJ2-7, with 14 bases that match TRBD2. V gave up 6 bases and J gave up 12 bases; unmatched junction bases: 10. The CDR3 spans 14 residues. Germline V gene sequence: CDR1 MNHEY, CDR2 SVGAGI. As DNA, the CDR3 is TGTGCCAGCAGCCTACGGACTAGCGGGAGGCCTCGGTACTTC. Translating it yields CASSLRTSGRPRYF.

The genes are TRBV6-2 or TRBV6-3 and TRBJ2-1; D gene ambiguous. V was clipped by 7 bases and J by 10 bases, with 17 bases between them. The germline V gene has CDR1 MNHEY and CDR2 SVGEGT. The CDR3 has 13 amino acids. CDR3 loop: CASTLSPAGEQFF. The CDR3 DNA reads TGTGCCAGCACTCTGAGTCCGGCCGGCGAGCAGTTCTTC.

This clonotype was recorded at least ten times. The gene calls are TRBV7-2 and TRBJ2-7, with 8 nucleotides matching TRBD2. Germline values: CDR1 SGHTA, CDR2 FQGNSA. V lost 0 bases to trimming and J lost 6 bases; unmatched junction nucleotides: 7. The length of the CDR3 is 15 residues. CDR3 DNA sequence: TGTGCCAGCAGCTTAGCACCAGCGGGAGTCGGCGAGCAGTACTTC. Its protein product is CASSLAPAGVGEQYF.